The present T cell receptor beta chain was sequenced within a study of cytomegalovirus exposure and HLA in healthy donors. The study ran its PCR with 60 Vbeta and 13 Jbeta primers. Libraries were prepared by immunoSEQ multiplex PCR; TCRdb keeps only in-frame clonotypes and omits some of them. The sample yields 130,000 or so clones, around 80% seen once. This clone came up once. Its target is unknown. Study results and limitations: TCR beta sequences numbering around 15,000 were associated with HLA alleles at 0.05 false discovery rate in a later analysis.

Specimen: PBMCs. The receptor's source is a man younger than 40 in good health and CMV-seronegative.

This chain's CDR3 is CSARWSDGYTF. For the CDR3, the DNA is TGCAGTGCTAGGTGGAGCGATGGCTACACCTTC. The rearrangement links TRBV20-1 to TRBJ1-2; no definite D call. Germline V gene lookup returns CDR1 DFQATT and CDR2 SNEGSKA (reference sequence). The CDR3 spans 11 residues. Trimming left V 3 bases short and J 6 bases short, with 8 bases between.